Below are 25 T cell receptor beta chains sequenced from a single sample in a study of identical twins. From the 5' RACE reads, TCRdb called clonotypes with MiXCR, one entry per CDR3 protein. Among 450,000 or so distinct CDR3 sequences listed, more than 13% were seen once. These sequences were also reported in another study, on yellow fever vaccine responses in identical twins.

Sequenced input: CD4+ T cells sorted from blood. The receptors here all came from a woman aged 18-29 years in good health.

In its sample, this clonotype was seen a few times. V gene TRBV6-6 combines with J gene TRBJ1-4; D gene unclear. V lost 8 bases to trimming and J lost 8 bases, with 12 bases between them. Germline V gene lookup returns CDR1 MNHNY and CDR2 SVGAGI (reference sequence). The CDR3 runs 12 residues. Here the CDR3 DNA reads TGTGCCAGCGGCGGCCCCGCCGAAAAACTGTTTTTT. Translation: CASGGPAEKLFF.

The chain combines TRBV28 with TRBJ2-4; 13 bases map to TRBD2. The CDR3 is 19 amino acids. V shed 4 bases and J 0 bases; nucleotides not matched to a gene: 9. Germline V gene data show CDR1 as MDHEN and CDR2 as SYDVKM. The CDR3 loop reads CASSSRLAGGLLAKNIQYF. CDR3 nucleotides: TGTGCCAGCAGTTCACGACTAGCGGGAGGTTTACTAGCCAAAAACATTCAGTACTTC.

This clonotype has at least ten counts. The chain is built from TRBV6-5 and TRBJ2-5; tentative D call: TRBD1 (5 bases). This CDR3 region has 15 residues. Germline V gene sequence: CDR1 MNHEY, CDR2 SVGAGI. The V end was cut by 2 bases, the J end by 2 bases, with 12 bases between. The CDR3 coding sequence is TGTGCCAGCAGTTACCTAAGACAGCTACAAGAGACCCAGTACTTC. It specifies CASSYLRQLQETQYF.

This clonotype was observed a handful of times. This sequence joins TRBV11-2 and TRBJ2-3; D gene unclear. Germline CDR1 reads SGHAT; CDR2 reads FQNNGV. V was cut by 1 base and J by 2 bases, with 7 bases left in between. The CDR3 covers 14 residues. CDR3 residues: CASSLVGLTDTQYF. The CDR3 bases are TGTGCCAGCAGCTTAGTCGGCCTCACAGATACGCAGTATTTT.

At least ten counts were recorded for this clonotype. The V gene is TRBV5-1, the J gene TRBJ1-1; a weak D match, TRBD1 (5 bases). Germline CDR1 and CDR2: SGHRS and YFSETQ. The CDR3 runs to 15 residues. Trimming took 4 bases from V and 1 from J, leaving 14 bases between them. The CDR3 sequence is CASSHRRTSNTEAFF. In DNA form, the CDR3 reads TGCGCCAGCAGCCATAGGCGGACATCGAACACTGAAGCTTTCTTT.

V gene TRBV10-3 combines with J gene TRBJ2-5, with D hard to call. The CDR3 is 15 amino acids. Per germline, CDR1 ENHRY and CDR2 SYGVKD. V was pared by 10 bases and J by 2 bases, with 20 bases between. The CDR3 region is CATLPGSYQQETQYF. DNA of the CDR3: TGTGCCACCCTACCCGGTTCGTACCAGCAAGAGACCCAGTACTTC.

This clonotype was observed a few times. The chain recombines TRBV6-1 with TRBJ2-6; D call uncertain. The CDR3 spans 13 residues. V was pared by 6 bases and J by 1 base, with 4 bases between. From germline, CDR1 is MNHNS and CDR2 SASEGT. CDR3: CASRRSGANVLTF. CDR3 DNA sequence: TGTGCCAGCAGGCGATCTGGGGCCAACGTCCTGACTTTC.

This clonotype occurred a few times. The chain links TRBV15 to TRBJ2-5; D ambiguous. CDR1 and CDR2 from the germline V gene are LNHNV and YYDKDF (reference sequence). Between the trimmed V and J ends, which lost 3 bases and 5 bases, there was a span of 13 bases. The CDR3 contains 14 residues. CDR3 nucleotide sequence: TGTGCCACCAGCAGGGCCCTTACTGGGGAGACCCAGTACTTC. It yields the protein CATSRALTGETQYF.

This chain uses TRBV12-3 or TRBV12-4 with TRBJ2-7, with TRBD1 identical over 8 bases. CDR3 length equals 14 residues. Trimming at V came to 6 bases and at J to 2 bases, leaving 6 bases not matched to a gene. In nucleotides, the CDR3 is TGTGCCAGCAGCCGATACAGGGGGACCTACGAGCAGTACTTC. This codes for CASSRYRGTYEQYF.

This clonotype was seen only a few times. This chain links TRBV28 with TRBJ2-4; 8 bases align to TRBD1. The CDR3 extends over 14 amino acids. Germline loops: CDR1 MDHEN, CDR2 SYDVKM. J lost 4 bases, V lost 7 bases, and 6 bases had no gene match. CDR3 sequence: CASTEGTGKNIQYF. The CDR3 nucleotides are TGTGCCAGCACAGAGGGGACAGGAAAAAACATTCAGTACTTC.

This clonotype came up a few times. This chain connects TRBV7-2 to TRBJ2-1; unclear D gene. The CDR3 consists of 16 residues. V was shortened by 2 bases and J by 10 bases, with 21 bases between the two germline ends. Germline CDR1 and CDR2: SGHTA and FQGNSA. Here the CDR3 reads CASSLIRANPQLEQFF. DNA of the CDR3: TGTGCCAGCAGCTTAATCCGGGCTAACCCCCAATTAGAGCAGTTCTTC. Filled out from reference TRBV7-2 and TRBJ2-1, the complete variable domain reads GAGVSQSPSNKVTEKGKDVELRCDPISGHTALYWYRQSLGQGLEFLIYFQGNSAPDKSGLPSDRFSAERTGGSVSTLTIQRTQQEDSAVYLCASSLIRANPQLEQFFGPGTRLTVL.

CDR3 loop: CASSLATSGRFSYNEQFF. CDR3 bases: TGTGCCAGCAGCTTAGCTACTAGCGGGAGGTTCTCCTACAATGAGCAGTTCTTC. This chain connects TRBV7-8 to TRBJ2-1; 12 positions agree with TRBD2. The trim removed 0 bases at V and 0 bases at J, leaving 3 bases unmatched. Per the germline V gene, CDR1 is SGHVS and CDR2 is FQNEAQ. This CDR3 has 18 amino acids.

In this sample, this clonotype turned up a few times. V usage is TRBV27 and J usage is TRBJ1-5; D is possibly TRBD1 (6 bases). The CDR3 has 15 amino acids. V was clipped by 7 bases and J by 0 bases, with 13 bases between them. Germline CDR1 MNHEY, CDR2 SMNVEV (reference sequence). The CDR3 nucleotides are TGTGCCAGCATGGAGGCGGGGGCTAGCAATCAGCCCCAGCATTTT. Encoded protein: CASMEAGASNQPQHF.

This chain uses TRBV11-3 with TRBJ2-7; TRBD1 agrees at 10 bases. J gave up 6 bases and V 4 bases, and 9 bases lay outside the gene matches. Germline values: CDR1 SGHNT, CDR2 YENEEA. CDR3 size: 15 residues. CDR3: CASSSRRDRGGEQYF. Written as DNA, the CDR3 is TGTGCCAGCAGCTCTCGCCGGGACAGGGGCGGCGAGCAGTACTTC.

The chain's CDR3 is CASSQDRGLAYNEQFF. CDR3 nucleotides: TGTGCCAGCAGCCAAGATAGGGGACTGGCCTACAATGAGCAGTTCTTC. The chain uses TRBV14 and TRBJ2-1, with a tentative D call TRBD2 (6 bases). The CDR3 is 16 amino acids. Germline CDR1 and CDR2: SGHDN and FVKESK. Between the trimmed V and J ends, which lost 0 bases and 2 bases, there was a span of 11 bases.

This clonotype was counted only a few times. This rearrangement joins TRBV7-9 to TRBJ2-3; 8 positions match TRBD2. With 5 bases clipped from V and 12 bases from J, the junction kept 10 bases outside the gene matches. In germline, CDR1 is SEHNR, CDR2 FQNEAQ (reference sequence). This CDR3 has 13 amino acids. The DNA of the CDR3 is TGTGCCAGCAGCGACATTATTAGCGGGAAACAGTATTTT. This codes for CASSDIISGKQYF.

CDR3 DNA sequence: TGTGCTAGTGGTCCCGGCAGCAGCCCGAACACCGGGGAGCTGTTTTTT. Its protein product is CASGPGSSPNTGELFF. This rearrangement joins TRBV12-5 to TRBJ2-2; D gene ambiguous. Per germline, CDR1 LGHNT and CDR2 FRNRAP. CDR3 length equals 16 residues. Trimming shortened V by 5 bases and J by 0 bases, and 13 bases separated the two germline ends.

The V call is TRBV14, the J call TRBJ1-4, with TRBD1 identical over 7 bases. The length of the CDR3 is 14 residues. CDR1 is SGHDN and CDR2 is FVKESK in the germline V gene. J lost 7 bases, V lost 5 bases, and 7 bases had no gene match. The CDR3 protein is CASSKTGSGEKLFF. CDR3 sequence (DNA): TGTGCCAGCAGCAAGACAGGGTCGGGTGAAAAACTGTTTTTT.

This clonotype has just a few counts. This sequence joins TRBV15 and TRBJ2-3; D gene ambiguous. The CDR3 sequence is 16 residues long. V was cut by 0 bases and J by 3 bases, with 13 bases left in between. From germline, CDR1 is LNHNV and CDR2 YYDKDF (reference sequence). The CDR3 sequence is CATSRDRAAPTDTQYF. In DNA, the CDR3 is TGTGCCACCAGCAGAGATCGGGCAGCCCCAACAGATACGCAGTATTTT.

This clonotype was counted between two and nine times. The V call is TRBV15, the J call TRBJ1-2; no clear D. V lost 1 base and J 6 bases, leaving 15 bases between the germline ends. Germline loops: CDR1 LNHNV, CDR2 YYDKDF (reference sequence). The CDR3 contains 15 residues. DNA for the CDR3: TGTGCCACCAGCAGAGGTAGGCCCGCCGTGGATGGCTACACCTTC. This translates into CATSRGRPAVDGYTF.

This clonotype occurred many times. This chain links TRBV2 with TRBJ2-7, with D unclear. The germline gives CDR1 SNHLY, CDR2 FYNNEI. Trimming removed 6 bases from V and 2 bases from J, with 8 bases in between. This CDR3 has 12 residues. The CDR3 nucleotides are TGTGCCAGCAGACCCGGAACCTACGAGCAGTACTTC. Its translation: CASRPGTYEQYF.

This clonotype occurred a few times. The chain joins TRBV9 to TRBJ2-3; 9 bases fit TRBD1. CDR3 length: 15 residues. In germline, CDR1 is SGDLS, CDR2 YYNGEE. The V and J ends lost 3 bases and 1 base, in that order; junction bases with no gene match: 3. The CDR3 region is CASSAGQGGTDTQYF. The CDR3 DNA reads as TGTGCCAGCAGCGCGGGACAGGGAGGCACAGATACGCAGTATTTT.

This chain connects TRBV12-3 or TRBV12-4 to TRBJ2-1; TRBD2 matches 10 bases. The CDR3 has 15 amino acids. The J segment lost 4 bases and the V segment lost 6 bases, leaving 6 bases of the junction unmatched. CDR3 loop: CASSIAGGLYNEQFF. The CDR3 DNA reads TGTGCCAGCAGCATAGCGGGAGGCCTTTACAATGAGCAGTTCTTC.

This clonotype was detected ten times or more. The V and J genes are TRBV7-2 and TRBJ2-1; maybe TRBD2 (5 bases). Per germline, CDR1 SGHTA and CDR2 FQGNSA. There are 14 residues in the CDR3. Trimming removed 1 base from V and 6 bases from J, with 10 bases in between. The CDR3 nucleotides are TGTGCCAGCAGCTTAGGAGGGCCGGGCAATGAGCAGTTCTTC. Protein product: CASSLGGPGNEQFF.

V is TRBV21-1 and J is TRBJ1-5; the D segment call TRBD1 is taken from the table without a DNA check. TRBV21-1 is described as a pseudogene. The CDR3 has 18 amino acids. The CDR3 nucleotides read TGTGCCAGCAGCAAGGGGACAGGGTGGATCTATAGCAATCAGCCCCAGCATTTT. This translates into CASSKGTGWIYSNQPQHF.